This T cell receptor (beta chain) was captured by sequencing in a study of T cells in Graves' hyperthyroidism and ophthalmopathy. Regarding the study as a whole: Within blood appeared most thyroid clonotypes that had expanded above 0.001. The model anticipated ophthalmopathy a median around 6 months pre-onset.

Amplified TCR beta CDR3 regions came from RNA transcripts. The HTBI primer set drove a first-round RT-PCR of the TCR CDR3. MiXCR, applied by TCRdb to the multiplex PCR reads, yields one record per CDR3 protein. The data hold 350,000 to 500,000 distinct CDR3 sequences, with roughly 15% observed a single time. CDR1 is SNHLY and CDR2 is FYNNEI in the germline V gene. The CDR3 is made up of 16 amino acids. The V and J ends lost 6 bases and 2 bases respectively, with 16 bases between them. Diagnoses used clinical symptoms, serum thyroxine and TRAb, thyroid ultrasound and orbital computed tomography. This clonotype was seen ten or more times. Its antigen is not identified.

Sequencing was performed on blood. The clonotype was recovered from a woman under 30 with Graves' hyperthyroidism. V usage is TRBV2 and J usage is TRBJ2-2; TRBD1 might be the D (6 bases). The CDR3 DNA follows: TGTGCCAGCAGAGATACCGACAGGAGTAACACCGGGGAGCTGTTTTTT. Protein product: CASRDTDRSNTGELFF.